This T cell receptor beta chain was identified in a study of T cells in Graves' hyperthyroidism and ophthalmopathy. Absence of ophthalmopathy progression within 18 months defined stable Graves' hyperthyroidism. Patients between 18 and 65 years old had hyperthyroidism, newly diagnosed and lasting under 2 months. This clonotype was recorded many times. This CDR3 has 15 residues. Trimming cost V 0 bases and J 6 bases; bases outside gene matches: 7. Germline V gene data show CDR1 as MNHNY and CDR2 as SVGAGI (reference sequence). Template material for amplifying TCR beta CDR3 regions consisted of RNA transcripts. Carried out on the TCR CDR3, a first-round RT-PCR used the HTBI primer set. TCRdb fed the multiplex PCR reads into MiXCR, producing one record per CDR3 protein. Of approximately 700,000 distinct CDR3 sequences listed, roughly 15% are singletons.

This receptor was identified in a man aged 18 to 35 with Graves' hyperthyroidism. Input material: blood. The genes are TRBV6-6 and TRBJ2-7; 8 positions match TRBD1. The DNA of the CDR3 is TGTGCCAGCAGTTACTCGTACAGGGGGGTGAGCGAGCAGTACTTC. Its protein is CASSYSYRGVSEQYF.